The 2 T cell receptor beta chains below come from one sample, sequenced in a study of blood T cells in healthy people across ages. Primers used in a second PCR of roughly 6 to 11 cycles were a sample-barcoded 5' primer and a J-beta primer mix. TCRdb used MiXCR to reprocess the 5' RACE reads, holding one entry per CDR3 protein. The sample has some 1.4 million distinct CDR3 sequences; around two fifths are singletons. Sequencing was done on a sample of blood. Source of these receptors: a woman in her late teens or twenties in good health.

The gene calls are TRBV6-6 and TRBJ2-5; D is possibly TRBD2 (6 bases). Germline assignment: CDR1 MNHNY and CDR2 SVGAGI (reference sequence). This CDR3 contains 15 residues. Trimming removed 6 bases from V and 0 bases from J, with 14 bases in between. The CDR3 reads CASSPDRGYQETQYF. CDR3 bases: TGTGCCAGCAGCCCGGATCGGGGGTACCAAGAGACCCAGTACTTC.

This chain links TRBV2 with TRBJ2-5; TRBD2 aligns across 7 bases. The V and J ends lost 6 bases and 11 bases, in that order; junction bases with no gene match: 15. The CDR3 loop spans 14 amino acids. Germline V CDR1 and CDR2: SNHLY, FYNNEI. The CDR3 DNA reads as TGTGCCAGCAGCTCCGGGACTATCAGCAATGAGCAGTACTTC. Translated: CASSSGTISNEQYF.